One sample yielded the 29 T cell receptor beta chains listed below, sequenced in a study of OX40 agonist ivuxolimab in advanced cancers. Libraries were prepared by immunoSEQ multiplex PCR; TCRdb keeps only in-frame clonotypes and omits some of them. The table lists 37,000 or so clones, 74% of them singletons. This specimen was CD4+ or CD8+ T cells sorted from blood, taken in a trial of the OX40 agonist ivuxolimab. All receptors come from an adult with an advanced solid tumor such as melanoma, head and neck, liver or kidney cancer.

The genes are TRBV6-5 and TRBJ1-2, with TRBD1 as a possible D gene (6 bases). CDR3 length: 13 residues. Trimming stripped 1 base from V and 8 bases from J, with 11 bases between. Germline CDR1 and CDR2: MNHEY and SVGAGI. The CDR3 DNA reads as TGTGCCAGCAGTTACTTATCAGGGGCCGGCTACACCTTC. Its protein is CASSYLSGAGYTF.

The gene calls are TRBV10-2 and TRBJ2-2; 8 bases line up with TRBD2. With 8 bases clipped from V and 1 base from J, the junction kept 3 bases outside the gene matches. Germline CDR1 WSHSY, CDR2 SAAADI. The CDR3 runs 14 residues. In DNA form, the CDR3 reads TGCGCCAGCGGGGCGGGGGGGAACACCGGGGAGCTGTTTTTT. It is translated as CASGAGGNTGELFF.

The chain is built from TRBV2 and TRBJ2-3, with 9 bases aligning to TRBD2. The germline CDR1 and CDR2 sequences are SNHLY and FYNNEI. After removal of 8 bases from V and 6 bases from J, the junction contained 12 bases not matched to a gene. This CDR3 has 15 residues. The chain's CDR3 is CASGRGGAAMDTQYF. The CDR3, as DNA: TGTGCCAGCGGCCGCGGGGGGGCCGCAATGGATACGCAGTATTTT. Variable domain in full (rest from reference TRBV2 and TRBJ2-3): EPEVTQTPSHQVTQMGQEVILRCVPISNHLYFYWYRQILGQKVEFLVSFYNNEISEKSEIFDDQFSVERPDGSNFTLKIRSTKLEDSAMYFCASGRGGAAMDTQYFGPGTRLTVL.

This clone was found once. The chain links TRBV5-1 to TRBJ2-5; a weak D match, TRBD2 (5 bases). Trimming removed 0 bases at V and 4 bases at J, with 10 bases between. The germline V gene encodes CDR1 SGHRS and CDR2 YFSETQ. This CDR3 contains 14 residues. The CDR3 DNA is TGCGCCAGCAGCTTGGGTCTAGCTCGAGAGACCCAGTACTTC. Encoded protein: CASSLGLARETQYF. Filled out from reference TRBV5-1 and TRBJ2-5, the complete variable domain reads KAGVTQTPRYLIKTRGQQVTLSCSPISGHRSVSWYQQTPGQGLQFLFEYFSETQRNKGNFPGRFSGRQFSNSRSEMNVSTLELGDSALYLCASSLGLARETQYFGPGTRLLVL.

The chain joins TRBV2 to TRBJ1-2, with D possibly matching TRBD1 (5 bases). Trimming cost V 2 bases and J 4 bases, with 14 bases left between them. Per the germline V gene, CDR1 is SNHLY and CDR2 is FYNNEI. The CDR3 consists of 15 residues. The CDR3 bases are TGTGCCAGCAGTGAATCCGCAGGGAGCCTCTATGGCTACACCTTC. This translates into CASSESAGSLYGYTF.

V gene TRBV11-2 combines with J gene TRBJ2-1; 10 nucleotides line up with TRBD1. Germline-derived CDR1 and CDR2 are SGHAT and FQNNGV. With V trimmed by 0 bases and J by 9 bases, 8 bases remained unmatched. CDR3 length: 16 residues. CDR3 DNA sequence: TGTGCCAGCAGCTTAGATAGGACAGGGGGTCTCGGTGAGCAGTTCTTC. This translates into CASSLDRTGGLGEQFF.

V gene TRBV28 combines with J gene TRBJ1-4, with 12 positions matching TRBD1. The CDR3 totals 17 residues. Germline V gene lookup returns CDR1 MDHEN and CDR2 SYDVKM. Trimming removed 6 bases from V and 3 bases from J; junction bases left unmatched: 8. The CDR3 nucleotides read TGTGCCAGCAGGGTCCCGGGACAGGGGGCTCCTAATGAAAAACTGTTTTTT. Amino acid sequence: CASRVPGQGAPNEKLFF.

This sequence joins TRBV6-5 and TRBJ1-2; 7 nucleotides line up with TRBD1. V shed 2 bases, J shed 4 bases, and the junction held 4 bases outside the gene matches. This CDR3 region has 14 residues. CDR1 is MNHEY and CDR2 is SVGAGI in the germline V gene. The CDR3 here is CASSYGQAIYGYTF. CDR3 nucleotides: TGTGCCAGCAGTTACGGACAGGCAATCTATGGCTACACCTTC.

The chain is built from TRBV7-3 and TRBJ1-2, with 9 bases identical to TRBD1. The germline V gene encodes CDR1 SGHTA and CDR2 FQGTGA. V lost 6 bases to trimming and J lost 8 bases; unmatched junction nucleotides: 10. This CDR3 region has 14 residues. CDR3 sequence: CASRLDRGTDGYTF. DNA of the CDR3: TGTGCCAGCAGGCTGGACAGGGGTACGGACGGCTACACCTTC.

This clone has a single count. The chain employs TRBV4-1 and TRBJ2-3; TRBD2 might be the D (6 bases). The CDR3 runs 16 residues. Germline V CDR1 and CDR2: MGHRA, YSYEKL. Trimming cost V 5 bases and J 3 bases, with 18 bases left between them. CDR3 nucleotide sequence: TGCGCCAGCAGCGACGGAGGAGGGGCTAGGACAGATACGCAGTATTTT. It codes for CASSDGGGARTDTQYF.

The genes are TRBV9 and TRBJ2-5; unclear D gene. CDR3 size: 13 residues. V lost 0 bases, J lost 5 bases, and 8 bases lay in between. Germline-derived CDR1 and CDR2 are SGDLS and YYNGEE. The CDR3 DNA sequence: TGTGCCAGCAGCGTAGAGCATGTGGAGACCCAGTACTTC. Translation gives CASSVEHVETQYF.

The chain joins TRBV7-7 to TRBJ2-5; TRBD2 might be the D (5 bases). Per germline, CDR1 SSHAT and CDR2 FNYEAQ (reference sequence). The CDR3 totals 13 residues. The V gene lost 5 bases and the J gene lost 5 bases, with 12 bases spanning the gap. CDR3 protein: CASSPGGQETQYF. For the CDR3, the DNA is TGTGCCAGCAGCCCCGGCGGGCAGGAGACCCAGTACTTC.

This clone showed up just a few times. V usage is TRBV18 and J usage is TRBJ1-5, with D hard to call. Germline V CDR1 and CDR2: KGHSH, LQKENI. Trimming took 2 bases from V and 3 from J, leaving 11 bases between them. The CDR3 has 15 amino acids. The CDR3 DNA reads TGTGCCAGCTCACCATTCGGAGCTATCAATCAGCCCCAGCATTTT. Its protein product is CASSPFGAINQPQHF.

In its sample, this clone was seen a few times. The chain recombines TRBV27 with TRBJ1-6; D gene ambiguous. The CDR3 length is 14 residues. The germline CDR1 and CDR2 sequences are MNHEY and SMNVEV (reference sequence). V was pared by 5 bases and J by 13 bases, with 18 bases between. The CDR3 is CASSPSGPLRPLHF. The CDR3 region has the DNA TGTGCCAGCAGTCCCTCCGGACCGCTTCGCCCCCTCCACTTT.

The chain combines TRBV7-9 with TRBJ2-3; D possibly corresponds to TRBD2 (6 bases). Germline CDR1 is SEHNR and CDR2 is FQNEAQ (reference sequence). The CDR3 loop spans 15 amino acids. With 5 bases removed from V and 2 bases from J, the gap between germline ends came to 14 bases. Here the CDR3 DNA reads TGTGCCAGCAGCCCGGGGGACTTAATCACAGATACGCAGTATTTT. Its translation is CASSPGDLITDTQYF. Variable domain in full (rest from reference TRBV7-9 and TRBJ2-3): DTGVSQNPRHKITKRGQNVTFRCDPISEHNRLYWYRQTLGQGPEFLTYFQNEAQLEKSRLLSDRFSAERPKGSFSTLEIQRTEQGDSAMYLCASSPGDLITDTQYFGPGTRLTVL.

CDR3 sequence reads: CASSLGLMEFNQPQHF. The CDR3 nucleotides are TGTGCCAGCAGCTTAGGGTTAATGGAATTTAATCAGCCCCAGCATTTT. The chain links TRBV5-8 to TRBJ1-5; D is unclear. The CDR3 sequence is 16 residues long. The germline CDR1 and CDR2 sequences are SGHTS and YDEGEE. The V end lost 2 bases, the J end lost 4 bases, and 16 bases lay between the germline ends.

The CDR3 spells CASSIGRGGYTF. CDR3 DNA sequence: TGTGCCAGTAGTATCGGTCGGGGTGGCTACACCTTC. The chain couples TRBV19 to TRBJ1-2; D ambiguous. The germline gives CDR1 LNHDA, CDR2 SQIVND (reference sequence). The CDR3 contains 12 residues. V lost 3 bases, J lost 7 bases, and 9 bases lay in between.

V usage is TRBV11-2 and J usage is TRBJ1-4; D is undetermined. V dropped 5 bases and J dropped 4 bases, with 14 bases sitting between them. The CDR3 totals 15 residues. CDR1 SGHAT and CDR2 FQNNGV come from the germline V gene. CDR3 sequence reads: CASSPGLGLNEKLFF. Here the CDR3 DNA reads TGTGCCAGCAGCCCCGGACTGGGCCTTAATGAAAAACTGTTTTTT.

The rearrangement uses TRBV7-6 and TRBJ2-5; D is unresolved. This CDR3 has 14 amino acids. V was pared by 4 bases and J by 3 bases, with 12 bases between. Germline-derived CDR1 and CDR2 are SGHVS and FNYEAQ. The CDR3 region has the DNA TGTGCCAGCAGCTCCCAGCTCTTCAAAGAGACCCAGTACTTC. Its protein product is CASSSQLFKETQYF.

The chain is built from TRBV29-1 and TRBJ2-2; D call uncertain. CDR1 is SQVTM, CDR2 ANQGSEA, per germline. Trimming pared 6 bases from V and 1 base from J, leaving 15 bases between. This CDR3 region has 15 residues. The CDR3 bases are TGCAGCGTCCCGCCCCAACGGGTGAACACCGGGGAGCTGTTTTTT. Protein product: CSVPPQRVNTGELFF.

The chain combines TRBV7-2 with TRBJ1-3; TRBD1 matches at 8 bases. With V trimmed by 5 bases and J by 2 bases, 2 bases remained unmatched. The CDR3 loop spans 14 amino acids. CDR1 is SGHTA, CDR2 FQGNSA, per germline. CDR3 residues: CASSTQGAGNTIYF. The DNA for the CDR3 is TGTGCCAGCAGCACACAGGGGGCTGGAAACACCATATATTTT.

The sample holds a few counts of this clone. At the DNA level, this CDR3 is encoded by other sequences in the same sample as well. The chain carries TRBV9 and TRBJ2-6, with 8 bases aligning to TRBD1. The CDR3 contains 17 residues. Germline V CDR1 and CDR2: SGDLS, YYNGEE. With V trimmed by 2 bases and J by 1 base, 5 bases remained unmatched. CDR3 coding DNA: TGTGCCAGCAGCGTGGGACAGGTTTTTTCTGGGGCCAACGTCCTGACTTTC. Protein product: CASSVGQVFSGANVLTF.

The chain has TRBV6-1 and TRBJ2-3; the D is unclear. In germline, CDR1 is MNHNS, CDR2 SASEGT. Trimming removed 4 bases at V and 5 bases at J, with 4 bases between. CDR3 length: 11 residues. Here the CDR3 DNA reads TGTGCCAGCAGTGTAAAAGATACGCAGTATTTT. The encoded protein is CASSVKDTQYF.

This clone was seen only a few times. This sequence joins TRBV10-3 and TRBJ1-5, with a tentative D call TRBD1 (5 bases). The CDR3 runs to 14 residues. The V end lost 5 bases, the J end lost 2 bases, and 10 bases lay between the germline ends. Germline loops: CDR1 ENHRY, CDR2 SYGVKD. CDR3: CAISSTQGNQPQHF. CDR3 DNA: TGTGCCATCAGTTCCACACAGGGCAATCAGCCCCAGCATTTT.

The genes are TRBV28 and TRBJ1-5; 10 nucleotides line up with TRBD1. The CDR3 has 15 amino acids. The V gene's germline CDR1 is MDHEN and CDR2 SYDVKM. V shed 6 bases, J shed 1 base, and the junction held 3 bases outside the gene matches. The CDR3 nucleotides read TGTGCCAGCAGCAGACAGGGGGCCAGCAATCAGCCCCAGCATTTT. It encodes CASSRQGASNQPQHF.

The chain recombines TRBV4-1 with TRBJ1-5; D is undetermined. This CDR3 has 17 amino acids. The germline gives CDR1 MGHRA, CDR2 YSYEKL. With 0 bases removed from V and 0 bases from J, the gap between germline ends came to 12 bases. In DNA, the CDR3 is TGCGCCAGCAGCCAAGATACCAGAACGAATAGCAATCAGCCCCAGCATTTT. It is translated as CASSQDTRTNSNQPQHF.

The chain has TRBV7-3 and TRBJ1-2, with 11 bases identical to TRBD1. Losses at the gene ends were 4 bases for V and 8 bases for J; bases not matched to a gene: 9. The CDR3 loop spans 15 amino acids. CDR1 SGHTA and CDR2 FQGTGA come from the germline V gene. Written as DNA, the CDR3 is TGTGCCAGCAGCTCGCGGGACAGGGGGGACTTAGGCTACACCTTC. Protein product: CASSSRDRGDLGYTF.

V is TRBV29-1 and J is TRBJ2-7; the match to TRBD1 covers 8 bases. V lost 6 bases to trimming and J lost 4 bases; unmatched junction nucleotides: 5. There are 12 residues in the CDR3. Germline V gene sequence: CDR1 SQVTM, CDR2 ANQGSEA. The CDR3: CSVSGQGYEQYF. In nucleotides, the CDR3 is TGCAGCGTCTCCGGACAGGGTTACGAGCAGTACTTC.

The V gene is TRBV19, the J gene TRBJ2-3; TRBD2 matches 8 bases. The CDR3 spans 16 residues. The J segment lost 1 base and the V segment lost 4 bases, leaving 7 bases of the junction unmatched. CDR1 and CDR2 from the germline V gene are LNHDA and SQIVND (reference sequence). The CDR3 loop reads CASSRGTRTGTDTQYF. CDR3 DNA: TGTGCCAGTAGTAGAGGGACTAGGACGGGCACAGATACGCAGTATTTT.